This T cell receptor (beta chain) stems from a study of T cell responses to AZD1222 COVID-19 vaccine. General study results and limits: CD4 TCRs covered the whole spike, strongest at regions 160-218 and 743-854. Only after the peak T cell response were repertoires sampled.

As concerns this clone: The antigen is undetermined.

Clones were read by immunoSEQ multiplex PCR, and TCRdb kept only the in-frame ones, dropping some. The table lists under 170,000 clones, about 93% of them singletons, with roughly 3.1% in the top ten. Germline V gene sequence: CDR1 MNHEY, CDR2 SVGEGT. The CDR3 spans 14 residues. The germline V and J ends were trimmed by 1 base and 2 bases, with 9 bases remaining between them. This specimen was peripheral blood, taken 28 days after the second AZD1222 dose. The receptor was derived from an adult who received the AZD1222 COVID-19 vaccine. The chain combines TRBV6-2 or TRBV6-3 with TRBJ2-7, with D hard to call. CDR3 in amino acids: CASSYLANTYEQYF. The CDR3 DNA reads TGTGCCAGCAGTTACTTAGCAAACACCTACGAGCAGTACTTC.